This T cell receptor (beta chain) was retrieved from a study of blood T cells in healthy people across ages. Whole-study context: About one barcoded beta molecule per two T cells came from capture by template switching.

Notes on the study in general: Age showed a roughly linear inverse relationship with TCR beta diversity per million T cells.

Together with a sample-barcoded 5' primer, a J-beta primer mix was included in a second PCR lasting roughly 6 to 12 cycles. In TCRdb, the 5' RACE reads were re-called with MiXCR into one record per CDR3 protein. The data contain approximately 1.5 million distinct CDR3 sequences, roughly 30% of them singletons. This clonotype was observed many times. The antigen is unknown. V lost 2 bases, J lost 10 bases, and 6 bases lay in between. In germline, CDR1 is MDHEN, CDR2 SYDVKM. This CDR3 contains 12 residues. Donors were systemically healthy Caucasian individuals from Russia aged about 6 to 90 years. Collection of approximately 9.3 milliliters of peripheral blood was performed for each donor.

The origin of this receptor is a woman in her 30s in good health. The sequencing sample was made of blood. V usage is TRBV28 and J usage is TRBJ1-6; D is ambiguous. CDR3 region: CASSLVESPLHF. For the CDR3, the DNA is TGTGCCAGCAGTTTAGTTGAGTCACCCCTCCACTTT.